One and the same sample provided the 4 T cell receptor beta chains below, sequenced in a study of Ad26.COV2.S vaccination and SARS-CoV-2 variants. Noted treatment: 19 received Ad26.COV2.S at low or high dose, single or two shots; several received placebo; per-sample allocation not given. After the first vaccine or placebo injection, samples were drawn on day 63. Produced via immunoSEQ multiplex PCR; TCRdb's table is partial and in-frame only. The sample has 400,000 to 450,000 clones, approximately 90% seen once; the top ten hold over 9%. Source: peripheral blood, taken in a trial of Ad26.COV2.S vaccine versus placebo. The receptors derive from a person between 18 and 65 years old who received the Ad26.COV2.S COVID-19 vaccine or a placebo.

This clone came up once. Other DNA sequences from this sample encode an identical CDR3 as well. The chain recombines TRBV18 with TRBJ2-7; TRBD1 is a possible D gene (6 bases). Germline V gene data show CDR1 as KGHSH and CDR2 as LQKENI. Trimming removed 3 bases at V and 3 bases at J, with 6 bases between. The CDR3 contains 12 residues. CDR3 DNA: TGTGCCAGCTCACCGGACAGCTACGAGCAGTACTTC. This gives the protein CASSPDSYEQYF.

The chain recombines TRBV9 with TRBJ2-3; D may correspond to TRBD1 or TRBD2 (6 bases each). The CDR3 extends over 17 amino acids. CDR1 SGDLS and CDR2 YYNGEE come from the germline V gene. V was pared by 0 bases and J by 3 bases, with 17 bases between. CDR3 amino acids: CASSVGAMRGVTDTQYF. In DNA, the CDR3 is TGTGCCAGCAGCGTAGGGGCGATGAGGGGGGTAACAGATACGCAGTATTTT. The whole variable domain, remainder taken from reference TRBV9 and TRBJ2-3, is DSGVTQTPKHLITATGQRVTLRCSPRSGDLSVYWYQQSLDQGLQFLIQYYNGEERAKGNILERFSAQQFPDLHSELNLSSLELGDSALYFCASSVGAMRGVTDTQYFGPGTRLTVL.

This chain joins TRBV6-1 and TRBJ1-2; a weak D match, TRBD1 (6 bases). Germline V gene data show CDR1 as MNHNS and CDR2 as SASEGT. The V end lost 5 bases, the J end lost 7 bases, and 14 bases lay between the germline ends. The CDR3 runs 13 residues. CDR3 nucleotide sequence: TGTGCCAGCAGTTATGGGGAGGGGGGTGGCTACACCTTC. It yields the protein CASSYGEGGGYTF.

V and J are TRBV3-1 (or the pseudogene TRBV3-2) and TRBJ2-1; D possibly corresponds to TRBD2 (5 bases). Germline V gene data show CDR1 as LGHDT and CDR2 as YNNKEL (reference sequence). V lost 3 bases, J lost 0 bases, and 15 bases lay in between. CDR3 size: 17 residues. The CDR3 is CASSHGLGFGSYNEQFF. The DNA for the CDR3 is TGTGCCAGCAGCCATGGACTTGGCTTCGGCTCCTACAATGAGCAGTTCTTC.